The TCR beta chain under discussion was sequenced for a study of T-cell memory formation after mild COVID-19. The V segment lost 2 bases and the J segment 4 bases; nucleotides outside the gene matches: 9. The CDR3 extends over 17 amino acids. The table lists this clonotype with a few counts. MiXCR, applied by TCRdb to the 5' RACE reads, yields one record per CDR3 protein. The sample lists hundreds of thousands of distinct CDR3 sequences, approximately 21% seen once, with approximately 8% in the top ten. The source of this sequence is an adult woman who had mild COVID-19 (a few samples of this study predate the infection). Cell type and time point are not known. This rearrangement joins TRBV12-3 or TRBV12-4 to TRBJ2-3; TRBD2 aligns across 10 bases. The sample consisted of PBMCs or a T cell subset sorted from them (not recorded which). CDR3 region: CASSLPSSGGQPDTQYF. The CDR3 region has the DNA TGTGCCAGCAGTTTACCGTCTAGCGGGGGCCAACCAGATACGCAGTATTTT.